Below, 20 T cell receptor beta chains from the same sample are listed, as sequenced in a study of T cells in Graves' hyperthyroidism and ophthalmopathy. Researchers amplified the TCR beta CDR3 regions from RNA transcripts. First-round RT-PCR targeting the TCR CDR3 was performed with the HTBI primer set. TCRdb itself ran the multiplex PCR reads through MiXCR, one entry per CDR3 protein. The sample comprises 480,000 or so distinct CDR3 sequences, 46% of which are singletons, and 44% rests with the top ten. Sequences were obtained from peripheral blood or thyroid tissue (not recorded which). The receptors derive from an adult woman with Graves' disease, either hyperthyroidism or ophthalmopathy (not recorded which).

This clonotype was seen repeatedly, ten times or more. Here the CDR3 reads CASSLTLDNEKLFF. In nucleotides, the CDR3 is TGTGCCAGCAGCTTAACGCTCGATAATGAAAAACTGTTTTTT. V usage is TRBV7-9 and J usage is TRBJ1-4, with D unresolved. The CDR3 covers 14 residues. Trimming took 2 bases from V and 4 from J, leaving 8 bases between them. In germline, CDR1 is SEHNR, CDR2 FQNEAQ (reference sequence).

V and J are TRBV5-1 and TRBJ2-7, with 8 positions matching TRBD1. V shed 4 bases and J 7 bases; nucleotides not matched to a gene: 16. Looked up from germline, CDR1 is SGHRS and CDR2 is YFSETQ. The CDR3 is 16 residues long. DNA for the CDR3: TGCGCCAGCAGCGACCAGGGACAGGACACTGAGCGGGAGCAGTACTTC. Translated: CASSDQGQDTEREQYF.

The V gene is TRBV4-1, the J gene TRBJ2-3; D may be TRBD2 (5 bases). Trimming removed 1 base from V and 2 bases from J, with 13 bases in between. The CDR3 consists of 16 residues. Looked up from germline, CDR1 is MGHRA and CDR2 is YSYEKL. CDR3 residues: CASSQGSGLFTDTQYF. CDR3 nucleotides: TGCGCCAGCAGCCAAGGGAGCGGACTGTTCACAGATACGCAGTATTTT.

The rearrangement uses TRBV29-1 and TRBJ1-2; TRBD1 matches at 7 bases. The V and J ends lost 6 bases and 1 base, in that order; junction bases with no gene match: 11. Germline values: CDR1 SQVTM, CDR2 ANQGSEA. The CDR3 consists of 15 residues. The CDR3 sequence: CSVMFPGQINYGYTF. The CDR3 DNA follows: TGCAGCGTCATGTTCCCGGGACAGATTAACTATGGCTACACCTTC.

The table lists this clonotype with many counts. The V call is TRBV5-6, the J call TRBJ2-2, with D maybe TRBD2 (5 bases). The V end lost 2 bases, the J end lost 6 bases, and 8 bases lay between the germline ends. The CDR3 covers 13 residues. Germline V gives CDR1 SGHDT, CDR2 YYEEEE. The CDR3 DNA is TGTGCCAGCAGCTTTTTGCGGGCCGGGGAGCTGTTTTTT. Translation: CASSFLRAGELFF. The full variable domain, with the rest looked up from reference TRBV5-6 and TRBJ2-2, is DAGVTQSPTHLIKTRGQQVTLRCSPKSGHDTVSWYQQALGQGPQFIFQYYEEEERQRGNFPDRFSGHQFPNYSSELNVNALLLGDSALYLCASSFLRAGELFFGEGSRLTVL.

The V call is TRBV6-2 or TRBV6-3, the J call TRBJ1-5; no reliable D call. Trimming cost V 6 bases and J 0 bases, with 12 bases left between them. CDR1 is MNHEY, CDR2 SVGEGT, per germline. This CDR3 has 15 amino acids. CDR3: CASSPLRDSNQPQHF. Here the CDR3 DNA reads TGTGCCAGCAGCCCTCTTCGGGATAGCAATCAGCCCCAGCATTTT.

The chain employs TRBV10-3 and TRBJ1-6, with D hard to call. With 0 bases removed from V and 5 bases from J, the gap between germline ends came to 8 bases. This CDR3 region has 15 residues. Germline CDR1 is ENHRY and CDR2 is SYGVKD. CDR3 nucleotides: TGTGCCATCAGTGAGTCGATCAGAAATAATTCACCCCTCCACTTT. This sequence encodes CAISESIRNNSPLHF.

The genes are TRBV11-2 and TRBJ1-6; 7 bases align to TRBD1. The DNA end is more similar to TRBJ1-5, so the J call may be wrong. Per germline, CDR1 SGHAT and CDR2 FQNNGV. The CDR3 consists of 17 residues. The CDR3 DNA follows: TGTGCCAGCAGCTCAGAGGGGGCCCTCATGAGCAATCAGCCCCAGCATTTT. Translated: CASSSEGALMSNQPQHF.

The V gene is TRBV19, the J gene TRBJ1-5, with 10 bases that match TRBD1. Germline CDR1 and CDR2: LNHDA and SQIVND (reference sequence). There are 14 residues in the CDR3. The V gene end was trimmed by 6 bases and the J gene end by 5 bases; junction bases not matched to a gene: 4. Here the CDR3 reads CASRLGQGYQPQHF. CDR3 nucleotide sequence: TGTGCCAGTAGACTGGGACAGGGGTATCAGCCCCAGCATTTT. Combining the CDR3 with reference TRBV19 and TRBJ1-5 gives the whole variable domain DGGITQSPKYLFRKEGQNVTLSCEQNLNHDAMYWYRQDPGQGLRLIYYSQIVNDFQKGDIAEGYSVSREKKESFPLTVTSAQKNPTAFYLCASRLGQGYQPQHFGDGTRLSIL.

The chain couples TRBV7-9 to TRBJ1-1, with 9 nucleotides matching TRBD1. The V segment lost 5 bases and the J segment 0 bases; nucleotides outside the gene matches: 4. Per germline, CDR1 SEHNR and CDR2 FQNEAQ (reference sequence). The CDR3 contains 15 residues. In DNA, the CDR3 is TGTGCCAGCAGCGGAGGGGACAGGGTGAACACTGAAGCTTTCTTT. Its protein product is CASSGGDRVNTEAFF.

This clonotype has at least ten counts. The J gene is TRBJ1-2, the V gene TRBV11-2; D is uncertain. This CDR3 spans 14 amino acids. Between the trimmed V and J ends, which lost 0 bases and 5 bases, there was a span of 10 bases. Germline V gene lookup returns CDR1 SGHAT and CDR2 FQNNGV. CDR3 in amino acids: CASSLEYSPYGYTF. For the CDR3, the DNA is TGTGCCAGCAGCTTAGAGTACAGCCCTTATGGCTACACCTTC.

The gene calls are TRBV12-3 or TRBV12-4 and TRBJ1-1, with D possibly TRBD1 on 5 matching bases. The CDR3 sequence is 12 residues long. Deletions cut 2 bases from V and 10 bases from J, with 11 bases between. The CDR3 DNA is TGTGCCAGCAGTTTAAGGGGACTCCGAGCTTTCTTT. Translation gives CASSLRGLRAFF.

The chain carries TRBV7-9 and TRBJ1-5; D possibly corresponds to TRBD1 (5 bases). This CDR3 contains 16 residues. Germline lookup yields CDR1 SEHNR and CDR2 FQNEAQ (reference sequence). V gave up 5 bases and J gave up 2 bases, with 16 bases separating them. The DNA for the CDR3 is TGTGCCAGCAGCCCCGTCGGGGGGGACCGCAATCAGCCCCAGCATTTT. Translated, it gives CASSPVGGDRNQPQHF.

This clonotype was counted once. The rearrangement links TRBV10-3 to TRBJ1-2; D may be TRBD1 (5 bases). V was cut by 4 bases and J by 9 bases, with 12 bases left in between. CDR1 is ENHRY and CDR2 is SYGVKD in the germline V gene. The CDR3 loop spans 12 amino acids. For the CDR3, the DNA is TGTGCCATCAGTGGACAGACGGGGAGCTACACCTTC. This encodes CAISGQTGSYTF.

The chain joins TRBV25-1 to TRBJ2-7; no clear D. Between the trimmed V and J ends, which lost 6 bases and 2 bases, there was a span of 17 bases. Germline assignment: CDR1 MGHDK and CDR2 SYGVNS. The CDR3 is 15 amino acids. CDR3 in amino acids: CASSPPSATPYEQYF. The DNA of the CDR3 is TGTGCCAGCAGCCCGCCCAGCGCCACTCCCTACGAGCAGTACTTC.

This clonotype was seen a handful of times. The genes are TRBV2 and TRBJ2-5, with 7 bases that match TRBD1. Germline lookup yields CDR1 SNHLY and CDR2 FYNNEI. Trimming removed 9 bases from V and 5 bases from J; junction bases left unmatched: 6. The CDR3 length is 12 residues. The CDR3 reads CASYQGVETQYF. For the CDR3, the DNA is TGTGCCAGTTATCAGGGGGTGGAGACCCAGTACTTC.

This clonotype was seen a handful of times. The chain combines TRBV29-1 with TRBJ1-5; TRBD1 matches at 11 bases. The CDR3 is 12 residues long. The V gene end was trimmed by 7 bases and the J gene end by 7 bases; junction bases not matched to a gene: 3. Germline loops: CDR1 SQVTM, CDR2 ANQGSEA. In DNA, the CDR3 is TGCAGCGGGGGGGACAGGGGGCAGCCCCAGCATTTT. Translation gives CSGGDRGQPQHF.

This chain connects TRBV6-1 to TRBJ1-2, with D unresolved. The V end was cut by 5 bases, the J end by 8 bases, with 18 bases between. Germline CDR1 MNHNS, CDR2 SASEGT. CDR3 size: 14 residues. The CDR3 nucleotides are TGTGCCAGCAGTCGTCCCGACCGCCAGGCGGGCTACACCTTC. Encoded protein: CASSRPDRQAGYTF.

This clonotype was seen ten or more times. This chain connects TRBV7-2 to TRBJ2-5; D possibly corresponds to TRBD1 (6 bases). This CDR3 region has 15 residues. Germline CDR1 SGHTA, CDR2 FQGNSA. V dropped 2 bases and J dropped 4 bases, with 14 bases sitting between them. The CDR3 nucleotides read TGTGCCAGCAGCTTAAACAGGGTCAAACGAGAGACCCAGTACTTC. It codes for CASSLNRVKRETQYF.

This chain connects TRBV7-3 to TRBJ2-5; perhaps D is TRBD1 or TRBD2 (6 bases each). The CDR3 extends over 13 amino acids. Germline-derived CDR1 and CDR2 are SGHTA and FQGTGA. The V end lost 2 bases, the J end lost 10 bases, and 14 bases lay between the germline ends. This CDR3 is CASSLRGLRGQYF. The CDR3 DNA sequence: TGTGCCAGCAGCTTACGGGGGCTAAGGGGCCAGTACTTC.